The rows below give T cell receptor beta chains drawn from one sample of a study of OX40 agonist ivuxolimab in advanced cancers. Profiling relied on immunoSEQ multiplex PCR, and the TCRdb table lists in-frame clones only, not all of them. This table holds some 100,000 clones, roughly 90% found once. Sequencing was performed on CD4+ or CD8+ T cells sorted from blood, taken in a trial of the OX40 agonist ivuxolimab. These receptors all stem from an adult with an advanced solid tumor such as melanoma, head and neck, liver or kidney cancer. Each CDR3 is given with its conserved first and last residue.

TRBV5-1,CASSDNTGELFF
TRBV7-9,CASSLDSSYEQYF
TRBV7-2,CASSLTAGGLNEQYF
TRBV5-1,CASSLGQGVEGYTF
TRBV28,CASSLSQPQHF
TRBV15,CATSRQGNTEAFF
TRBV18,CASSPPTGASINEQFF
TRBV5-8,CASSLGTGAANTGELFF
TRBV28,CASSARGSRGNTIYF
TRBV21-1,CASFKDTGTGGEETQYF
TRBV14,CASTFWDSSNTEAFF
TRBV5-6,CASSFRQGRTGELFF
TRBV2,CASRRGGGEETQYF
TRBV5-1,CASTPGQISYEQYF
TRBV11-1,CASSQLSGRINSPLHF
TRBV25-1,CASSGTGMNTEAFF
TRBV18,CASSSRRDSNQPQHF
TRBV4-1,CASSPELTDTQYF
TRBV28,CASSPGGATEAFF
TRBV28,CASSYLGNQPQHF
TRBV6-5,CASSRTGTYGYTF
TRBV7-6,CASSSGGLTTNEKLFF
TRBV28,CASSSQAAGNQPQHF
TRBV9,CASSLPAGANVLTF
TRBV6-5,CASSYGLYGYTF
TRBV4-3,CASSQEWGGSNQPQHF
TRBV20-1,CSAERAEKLFF
TRBV2,CASIIAVYNEQFF
TRBV7-9,CASSLSGAGYQPQHF
TRBV15,CATAYERGRQETQYF
TRBV19,CASNRQGSQETQYF
TRBV7-2,CASSLKGGGNIQYF
TRBV6-6,CASSTGNEKLFF
TRBV7-8,CASSSRPVNTEAFF
TRBV28,CASSLGDRVNGYTF
TRBV18,CASSPDRVAGNTIYF
TRBV19,CASSGVGTDTQYF
TRBV6-1,CASILGQGNEQYF
TRBV30,CAWAEGTGGNQPQHF
TRBV7-7,CASSPGVNSPLHF
TRBV5-1,CASSLDNEETQYF